Listed here are 15 T cell receptor beta chains from one sample, sequenced in a study of molecular identifiers for immune sequencing clone quantification. TCRdb recomputed calls from the PCR reads with MiXCR, one row per CDR3 protein. In the table there are about 65,000 distinct CDR3 sequences, approximately 17% of which are singletons. Sequencing input: naive CD8+ T cells from blood, with Jurkat cell RNA spiked in. Subset indicated: FACS-sorted CD8+CD4-CCR7+CD45RA+ naive T cells. These receptors were taken from a human donor in good health. Some libraries in this study had Jurkat cell RNA spiked in.

A remark on this clonotype: A much more abundant neighbour one base away suggests this may be a read error. The J gene is TRBJ2-1, the V gene TRBV3-1; 10 bases match TRBD2. Losses at the gene ends were 9 bases for V and 5 bases for J; bases not matched to a gene: 13. Germline V gene sequence: CDR1 LGHDT, CDR2 YNNKEL (reference sequence). CDR3 length: 16 residues. The DNA of the CDR3 is TGTGCCAGAATCCGGGGAGCGGGAGGGCCCCACAATGAGCAGTTCTTC. Its protein is CARIRGAGGPHNEQFF.

This clonotype was observed many times. The chain couples TRBV12-3 or TRBV12-4 to TRBJ2-4; no definite D call. The CDR3 is made up of 16 amino acids. Trimming shortened V by 1 base and J by 0 bases, and 10 bases separated the two germline ends. CDR3 residues: CASSLGQYIAKNIQYF. The CDR3 DNA reads TGTGCCAGCAGTTTAGGGCAGTACATAGCCAAAAACATTCAGTACTTC.

A note on this clonotype: At one end the junction does not follow the germline gene, possibly because of a read error. The chain couples TRBV7-3 to TRBJ2-1; the match to TRBD2 covers 8 bases. Germline assignment: CDR1 SGHTA and CDR2 FQGTGA. The CDR3 length is 15 residues. The CDR3 is CASSLGAGVYDEQFF. The DNA for the CDR3 is TGTGCCAGCAGCTTAGGAGCGGGAGTCTACGATGAGCAGTTCTTC.

This clonotype turned up a few times. In nucleotides, the CDR3 is TGTGCCAGCAGCCACCCAGGACATTCGAACACTGAAGCTTTCTTT. It is translated as CASSHPGHSNTEAFF. The rearrangement uses TRBV14 and TRBJ1-1; D may be TRBD1 (5 bases). V was pared by 3 bases and J by 1 base, with 12 bases between. Germline assignment: CDR1 SGHDN and CDR2 FVKESK. The CDR3 sequence is 15 residues long.

This clonotype appeared many times. This chain links TRBV7-9 with TRBJ2-3, with 8 bases fitting TRBD2. Germline lookup yields CDR1 SEHNR and CDR2 FQNEAQ (reference sequence). CDR3 size: 17 residues. V dropped 5 bases and J dropped 1; count of bases not matched to a gene: 11. The CDR3 here is CASSAPTSVFGTDTQYF. The CDR3 coding sequence is TGTGCCAGCAGCGCCCCGACTAGCGTGTTCGGCACAGATACGCAGTATTTT.

This clonotype was counted many times. This chain links TRBV24-1 with TRBJ2-1, with TRBD1 matching 8 bases. Per germline, CDR1 KGHDR and CDR2 SFDVKD. The length of the CDR3 is 16 residues. V lost 3 bases, J lost 2 bases, and 5 bases stayed unmatched. The CDR3 here is CATSDPDRVPYNEQFF. As DNA, the CDR3 is TGTGCCACCAGTGATCCGGACAGGGTGCCCTACAATGAGCAGTTCTTC.

This clonotype has only one observation. An end of the junction does not agree with germline; a read error may underlie this. This rearrangement joins TRBV6-2 or TRBV6-3 to TRBJ2-7; D not resolved. The CDR3 contains 14 residues. Germline V CDR1 and CDR2: MNHEY, SVGEGT. The CDR3: CASRYALRPYEQYF. The CDR3 region has the DNA TGTGCCAGCCGTTACGCTCTTCGCCCCTACGAGCAGTACTTC.

This clonotype was counted ten times or more. The CDR3 region has the DNA TGTGCCAGCAGCTTACTGCTAGGGACAGATACGCAGTATTTT. This encodes CASSLLLGTDTQYF. The genes are TRBV7-9 and TRBJ2-3; D remains ambiguous. The CDR3 has 14 residues. V dropped 2 bases and J dropped 3 bases, with 9 bases sitting between them. The germline V gene encodes CDR1 SEHNR and CDR2 FQNEAQ (reference sequence).

This chain connects TRBV7-9 to TRBJ2-7; 11 bases agree with TRBD1. Looked up from germline, CDR1 is SEHNR and CDR2 is FQNEAQ (reference sequence). The ends lost 5 bases at V and 6 bases at J; junction bases unmatched: 6. The CDR3 runs 14 residues. CDR3 region: CASSTPGTGGEQYF. The CDR3, as DNA: TGTGCCAGCAGCACCCCCGGGACAGGGGGCGAGCAGTACTTC.

The chain combines TRBV24-1 with TRBJ2-5; perhaps D is TRBD1 or TRBD2 (5 bases each). CDR3 size: 14 residues. Trimming pared 0 bases from V and 7 bases from J, leaving 11 bases between. Germline CDR1 KGHDR, CDR2 SFDVKD. The CDR3 here is CATSDLWDAGTQYF. In nucleotides, the CDR3 is TGTGCCACCAGTGATTTGTGGGACGCAGGGACCCAGTACTTC.

A few counts support this clonotype. V and J are TRBV10-3 and TRBJ1-4, with a possible D match to TRBD1 (6 bases). The germline V gene encodes CDR1 ENHRY and CDR2 SYGVKD. This CDR3 contains 20 residues. Trimming shortened V by 2 bases and J by 0 bases, and 22 bases separated the two germline ends. The CDR3 is CAISENPTGHQVATNEKLFF. DNA for the CDR3: TGTGCCATCAGTGAGAATCCCACGGGACACCAAGTTGCAACTAATGAAAAACTGTTTTTT.

This clonotype was found a few times. The V and J genes are TRBV11-2 and TRBJ2-7; a weak D match, TRBD2 (6 bases). Trimming removed 3 bases from V and 0 bases from J, with 9 bases in between. Per germline, CDR1 SGHAT and CDR2 FQNNGV. The CDR3 covers 14 residues. This CDR3 reads CASSFTGGSYEQYF. The CDR3 DNA follows: TGTGCCAGCAGCTTTACCGGGGGCTCCTACGAGCAGTACTTC.

This clonotype was detected many times. The chain recombines TRBV7-2 with TRBJ2-7; 7 bases are shared with TRBD2. CDR1 is SGHTA, CDR2 FQGNSA, per germline. V was clipped by 5 bases and J by 3 bases; unmatched bases: 19. The CDR3 contains 18 residues. The CDR3 reads CASSPVTSVAFYYYEQYF. CDR3 nucleotide sequence: TGTGCCAGCAGCCCCGTCACTAGCGTCGCTTTCTATTACTACGAGCAGTACTTC. Full variable domain (outside the CDR3, taken from reference TRBV7-2 and TRBJ2-7): GAGVSQSPSNKVTEKGKDVELRCDPISGHTALYWYRQSLGQGLEFLIYFQGNSAPDKSGLPSDRFSAERTGGSVSTLTIQRTQQEDSAVYLCASSPVTSVAFYYYEQYFGPGTRLTVT.

This clonotype was detected many times. The chain carries TRBV7-2 and TRBJ2-3; 13 positions agree with TRBD2. Germline-derived CDR1 and CDR2 are SGHTA and FQGNSA. V was pared by 4 bases and J by 6 bases, with 4 bases of the junction left unmatched. This CDR3 contains 15 residues. CDR3 amino acids: CASSSTSGRADTQYF. CDR3 in DNA: TGTGCCAGCAGCTCAACTAGCGGGAGGGCGGATACGCAGTATTTT.

This clonotype was counted ten times or more. The rearrangement joins TRBV20-1 to TRBJ1-3; no reliable D call. Trimming shortened V by 1 base and J by 4 bases, and 8 bases separated the two germline ends. Germline values: CDR1 DFQATT, CDR2 SNEGSKA (reference sequence). The CDR3 consists of 13 residues. The CDR3 protein is CSARGTLGNTIYF. As DNA, the CDR3 is TGCAGTGCTAGAGGGACCCTCGGAAACACCATATATTTT.